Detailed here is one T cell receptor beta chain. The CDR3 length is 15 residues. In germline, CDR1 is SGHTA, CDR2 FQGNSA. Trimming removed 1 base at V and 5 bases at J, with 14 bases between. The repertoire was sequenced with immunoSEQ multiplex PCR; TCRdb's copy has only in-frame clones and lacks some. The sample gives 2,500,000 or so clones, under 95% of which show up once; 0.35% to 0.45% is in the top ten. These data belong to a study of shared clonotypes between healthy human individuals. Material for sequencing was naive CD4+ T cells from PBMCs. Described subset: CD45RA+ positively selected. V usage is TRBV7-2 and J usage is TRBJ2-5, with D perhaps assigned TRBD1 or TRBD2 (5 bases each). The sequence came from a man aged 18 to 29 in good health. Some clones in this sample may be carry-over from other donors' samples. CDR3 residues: CASSLDSGSLETQYF. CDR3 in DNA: TGTGCCAGCAGCTTAGACTCAGGGAGCCTGGAGACCCAGTACTTC.